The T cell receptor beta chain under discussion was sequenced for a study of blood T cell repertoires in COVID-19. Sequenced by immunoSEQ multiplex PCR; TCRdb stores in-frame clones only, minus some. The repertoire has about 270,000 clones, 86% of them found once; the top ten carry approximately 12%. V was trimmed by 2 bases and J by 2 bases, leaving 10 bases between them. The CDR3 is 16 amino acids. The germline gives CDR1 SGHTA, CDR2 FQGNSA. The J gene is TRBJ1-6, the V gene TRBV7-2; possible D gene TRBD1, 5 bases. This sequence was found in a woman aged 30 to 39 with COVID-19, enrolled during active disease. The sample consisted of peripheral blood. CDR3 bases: TGTGCCAGCAGCTTATCGGGGGACCCCTATAATTCACCCCTCCACTTT. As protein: CASSLSGDPYNSPLHF.